The sequence of this T cell receptor (beta chain) was determined in a study of CD8 T cells in ankylosing spondylitis. Libraries of TCR beta came from quantitative 5'-RACE with molecular barcodes. MiXCR, applied by TCRdb to the 5' RACE reads, yields one record per CDR3 protein. The sample holds under 250,000 distinct CDR3 sequences, roughly 8% seen once. This clonotype was seen ten or more times. The antigen is unknown. Notes on the study in general: According to the report, clones linked to the disease were significantly enriched in matched synovial fluid samples taken from ankylosing spondylitis patients.

The CDR3 is 16 residues long. The TCR comes from a female donor with ankylosing spondylitis or in good health (not recorded which). This chain connects TRBV21-1 to TRBJ2-7; whether TRBD2, the table's D call, matches the DNA was not checked. TRBV21-1 counts as a pseudogene. Sequencing input: blood, either unsorted or a sorted T cell fraction (not recorded which). Written as DNA, the CDR3 is TGTGCCAGCACCCATCTGAGCGGGAGTTACTCCTACGAGCAGTACTTC. This translates into CASTHLSGSYSYEQYF.